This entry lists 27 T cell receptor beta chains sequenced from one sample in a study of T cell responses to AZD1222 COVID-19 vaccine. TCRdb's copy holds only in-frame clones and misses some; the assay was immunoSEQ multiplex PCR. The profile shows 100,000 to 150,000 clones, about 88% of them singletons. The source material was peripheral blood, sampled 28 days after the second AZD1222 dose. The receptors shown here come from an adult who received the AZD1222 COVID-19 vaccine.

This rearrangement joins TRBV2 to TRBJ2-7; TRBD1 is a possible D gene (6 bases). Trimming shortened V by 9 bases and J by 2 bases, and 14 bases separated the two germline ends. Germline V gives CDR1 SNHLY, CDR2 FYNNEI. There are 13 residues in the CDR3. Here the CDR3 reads CASTGQPTYEQYF. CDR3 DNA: TGTGCCAGTACGGGACAACCGACCTACGAGCAGTACTTC.

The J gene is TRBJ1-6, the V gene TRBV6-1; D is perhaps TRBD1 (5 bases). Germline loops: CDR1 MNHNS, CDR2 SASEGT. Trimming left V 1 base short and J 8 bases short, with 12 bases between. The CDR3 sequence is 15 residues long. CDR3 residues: CASSEVAGTHSPLHF. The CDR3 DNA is TGTGCCAGCAGTGAAGTTGCAGGGACCCATTCACCCCTCCACTTT.

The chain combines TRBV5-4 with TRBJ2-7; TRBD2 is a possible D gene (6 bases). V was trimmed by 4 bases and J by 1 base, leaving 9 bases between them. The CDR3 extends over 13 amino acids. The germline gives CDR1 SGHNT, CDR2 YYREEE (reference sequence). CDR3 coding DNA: TGTGCCAGCAGCGGGGGACTGTCCTACGAGCAGTACTTC. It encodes CASSGGLSYEQYF.

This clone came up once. The CDR3 region is CASSLEGATEAFF. The CDR3 DNA is TGTGCCAGCAGCTTGGAAGGGGCCACTGAAGCTTTCTTT. The chain has TRBV5-4 and TRBJ1-1; D is perhaps TRBD1 (5 bases). From germline, CDR1 is SGHNT and CDR2 YYREEE (reference sequence). The V end was cut by 0 bases, the J end by 4 bases, with 7 bases between. The CDR3 extends over 13 amino acids.

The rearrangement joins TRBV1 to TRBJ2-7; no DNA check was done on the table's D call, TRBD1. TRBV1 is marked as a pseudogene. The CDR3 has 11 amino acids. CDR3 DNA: TGCACCAGCAGCCAGACCGGGACATGGTTCTTC. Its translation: CTSSQTGTWFF.

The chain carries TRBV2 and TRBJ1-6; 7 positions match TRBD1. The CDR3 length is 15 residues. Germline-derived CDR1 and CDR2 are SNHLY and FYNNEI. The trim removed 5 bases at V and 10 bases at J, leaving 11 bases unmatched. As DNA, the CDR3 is TGTGCCAGCAGTCCGGGCCCAGGGGGACGCTCACCCCTCCACTTT. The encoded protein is CASSPGPGGRSPLHF.

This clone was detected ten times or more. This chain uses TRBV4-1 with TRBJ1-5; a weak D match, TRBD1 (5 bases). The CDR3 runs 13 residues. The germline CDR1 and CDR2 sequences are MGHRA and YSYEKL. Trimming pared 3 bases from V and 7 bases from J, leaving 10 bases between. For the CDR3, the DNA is TGCGCCAGCAGCCATTTCCAGGGACAGCCCCAGCATTTT. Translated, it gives CASSHFQGQPQHF.

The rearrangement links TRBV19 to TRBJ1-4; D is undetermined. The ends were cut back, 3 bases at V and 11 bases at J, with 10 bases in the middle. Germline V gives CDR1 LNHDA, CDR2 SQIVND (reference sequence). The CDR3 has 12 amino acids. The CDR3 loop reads CASSIGGKKLFF. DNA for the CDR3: TGTGCCAGTAGTATTGGCGGCAAGAAACTGTTTTTT. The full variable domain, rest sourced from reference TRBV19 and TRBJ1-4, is DGGITQSPKYLFRKEGQNVTLSCEQNLNHDAMYWYRQDPGQGLRLIYYSQIVNDFQKGDIAEGYSVSREKKESFPLTVTSAQKNPTAFYLCASSIGGKKLFFGSGTQLSVL.

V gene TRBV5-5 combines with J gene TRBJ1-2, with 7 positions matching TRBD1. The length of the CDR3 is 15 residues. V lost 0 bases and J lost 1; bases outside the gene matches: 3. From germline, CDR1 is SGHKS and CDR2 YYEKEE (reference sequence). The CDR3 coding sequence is TGTGCCAGCAGCTTGGTGGGACAGAGTAACTATGGCTACACCTTC. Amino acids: CASSLVGQSNYGYTF.

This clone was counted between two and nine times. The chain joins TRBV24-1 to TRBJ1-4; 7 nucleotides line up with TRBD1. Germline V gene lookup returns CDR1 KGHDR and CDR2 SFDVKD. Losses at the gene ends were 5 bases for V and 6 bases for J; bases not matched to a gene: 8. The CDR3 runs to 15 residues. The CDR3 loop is CATSASDRNDEKLFF. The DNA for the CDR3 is TGTGCCACCAGTGCCTCGGACAGGAACGATGAAAAACTGTTTTTT.

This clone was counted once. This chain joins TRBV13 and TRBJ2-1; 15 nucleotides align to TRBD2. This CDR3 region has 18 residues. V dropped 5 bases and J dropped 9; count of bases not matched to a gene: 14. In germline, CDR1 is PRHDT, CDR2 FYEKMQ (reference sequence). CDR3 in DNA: TGTGCCAGCAGCCACCATAACAAGGGACTAGCGGGGGGAAGTGAGCAGTTCTTC. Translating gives CASSHHNKGLAGGSEQFF.

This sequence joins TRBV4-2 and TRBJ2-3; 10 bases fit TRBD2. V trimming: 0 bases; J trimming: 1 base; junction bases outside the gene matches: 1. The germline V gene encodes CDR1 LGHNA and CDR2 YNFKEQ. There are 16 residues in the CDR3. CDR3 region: CASSQDLAGGTDTQYF. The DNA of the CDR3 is TGTGCCAGCAGCCAAGATCTAGCGGGGGGCACAGATACGCAGTATTTT.

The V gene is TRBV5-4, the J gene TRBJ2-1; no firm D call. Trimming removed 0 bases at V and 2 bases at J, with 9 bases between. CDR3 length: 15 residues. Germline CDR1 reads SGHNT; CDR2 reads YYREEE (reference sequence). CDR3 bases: TGTGCCAGCAGCTTGGGCCTGGGAACCTACAATGAGCAGTTCTTC. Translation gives CASSLGLGTYNEQFF. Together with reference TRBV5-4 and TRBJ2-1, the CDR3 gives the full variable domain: ETGVTQSPTHLIKTRGQQVTLRCSSQSGHNTVSWYQQALGQGPQFIFQYYREEENGRGNFPPRFSGLQFPNYSSELNVNALELDDSALYLCASSLGLGTYNEQFFGPGTRLTVL.

Here the CDR3 DNA reads TGCGCCAGCAGTCAAAATCGGACGGGGGCATGCGAGCAGTACTTC. As protein: CASSQNRTGACEQYF. The chain joins TRBV23-1 to TRBJ2-7; tentatively, D is TRBD1 or TRBD2 (6 bases each). TRBV23-1 is an ORF, with its function uncertain. Trimming left V 2 bases short and J 6 bases short, with 17 bases between. This CDR3 has 15 residues.

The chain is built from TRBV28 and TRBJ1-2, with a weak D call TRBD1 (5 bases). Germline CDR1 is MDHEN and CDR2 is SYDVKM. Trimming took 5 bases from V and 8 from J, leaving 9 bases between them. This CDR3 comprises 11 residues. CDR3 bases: TGTGCCAGCAGTCTCAGGGAAGGCTACACCTTC. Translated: CASSLREGYTF.

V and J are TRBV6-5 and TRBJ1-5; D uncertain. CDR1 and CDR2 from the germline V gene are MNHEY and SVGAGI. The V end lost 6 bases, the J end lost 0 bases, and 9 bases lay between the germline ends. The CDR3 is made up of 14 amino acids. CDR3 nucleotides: TGTGCCAGCAGATCTCGTTTTAGCAATCAGCCCCAGCATTTT. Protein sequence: CASRSRFSNQPQHF.

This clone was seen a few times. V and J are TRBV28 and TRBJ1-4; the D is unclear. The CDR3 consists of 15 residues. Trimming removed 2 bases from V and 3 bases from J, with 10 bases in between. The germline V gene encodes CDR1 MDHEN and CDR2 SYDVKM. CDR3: CASSLSYGANEKLFF. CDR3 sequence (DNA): TGTGCCAGCAGTTTAAGTTACGGGGCTAATGAAAAACTGTTTTTT.

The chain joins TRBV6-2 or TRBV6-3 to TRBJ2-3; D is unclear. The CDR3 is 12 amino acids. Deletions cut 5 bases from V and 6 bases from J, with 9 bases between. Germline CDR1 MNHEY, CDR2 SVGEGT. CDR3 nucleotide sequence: TGTGCCAGCAGTCAGAGCCGGGATACGCAGTATTTT. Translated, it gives CASSQSRDTQYF.

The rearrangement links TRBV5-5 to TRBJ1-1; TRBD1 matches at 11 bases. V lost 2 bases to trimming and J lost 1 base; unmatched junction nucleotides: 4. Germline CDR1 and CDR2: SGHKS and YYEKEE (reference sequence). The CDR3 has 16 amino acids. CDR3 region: CASSLGQGATNTEAFF. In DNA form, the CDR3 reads TGTGCCAGCAGCTTAGGACAGGGGGCAACGAACACTGAAGCTTTCTTT.

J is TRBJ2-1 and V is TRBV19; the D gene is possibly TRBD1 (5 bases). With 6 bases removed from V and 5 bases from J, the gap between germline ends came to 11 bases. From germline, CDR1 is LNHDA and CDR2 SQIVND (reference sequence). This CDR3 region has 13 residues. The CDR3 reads CASRQGGDNEQFF. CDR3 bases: TGTGCCAGTAGGCAGGGTGGGGACAATGAGCAGTTCTTC.

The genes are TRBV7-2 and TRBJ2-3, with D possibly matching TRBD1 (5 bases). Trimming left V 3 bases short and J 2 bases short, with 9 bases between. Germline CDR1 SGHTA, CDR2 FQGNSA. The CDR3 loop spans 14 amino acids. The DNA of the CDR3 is TGTGCCAGCAGCTTCCAGACAGTCACAGATACGCAGTATTTT. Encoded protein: CASSFQTVTDTQYF.

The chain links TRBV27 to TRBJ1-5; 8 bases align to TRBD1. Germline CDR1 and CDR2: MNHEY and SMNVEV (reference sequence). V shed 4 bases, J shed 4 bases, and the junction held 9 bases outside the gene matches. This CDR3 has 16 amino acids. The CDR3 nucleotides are TGTGCCAGCAGTTCCCAAGGACAGGGACTAAATCAGCCCCAGCATTTT. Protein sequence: CASSSQGQGLNQPQHF.

The CDR3 here is CASSPPGTGELFF. The CDR3 DNA is TGCGCCAGCAGCCCCCCCGGGACCGGGGAGCTGTTTTTT. The chain carries TRBV5-1 and TRBJ2-2; D ambiguous. The germline V and J ends were trimmed by 4 bases and 5 bases, with 9 bases remaining between them. CDR1 SGHRS and CDR2 YFSETQ come from the germline V gene. This CDR3 is built from 13 residues.

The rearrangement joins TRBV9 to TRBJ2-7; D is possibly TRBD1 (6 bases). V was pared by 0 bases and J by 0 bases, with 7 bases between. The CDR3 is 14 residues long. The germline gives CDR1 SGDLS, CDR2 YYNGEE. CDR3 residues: CASSVGQASYEQYF. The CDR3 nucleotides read TGTGCCAGCAGCGTAGGACAGGCCTCCTACGAGCAGTACTTC. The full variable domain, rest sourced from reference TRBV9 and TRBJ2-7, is DSGVTQTPKHLITATGQRVTLRCSPRSGDLSVYWYQQSLDQGLQFLIQYYNGEERAKGNILERFSAQQFPDLHSELNLSSLELGDSALYFCASSVGQASYEQYFGPGTRLTVT.

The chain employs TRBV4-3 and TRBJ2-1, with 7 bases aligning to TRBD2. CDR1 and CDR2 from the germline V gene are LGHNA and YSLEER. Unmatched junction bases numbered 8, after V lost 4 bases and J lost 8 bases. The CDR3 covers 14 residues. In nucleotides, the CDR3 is TGCGCCAGCAGCCCGCAGCGGGGCAGGGATGAGCAGTTCTTC. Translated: CASSPQRGRDEQFF.

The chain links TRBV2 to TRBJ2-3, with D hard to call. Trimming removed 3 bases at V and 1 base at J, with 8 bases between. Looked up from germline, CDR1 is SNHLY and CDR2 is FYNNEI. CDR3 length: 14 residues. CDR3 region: CASSDRRGTDTQYF. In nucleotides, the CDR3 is TGTGCCAGCAGTGACCGCCGCGGCACAGATACGCAGTATTTT.

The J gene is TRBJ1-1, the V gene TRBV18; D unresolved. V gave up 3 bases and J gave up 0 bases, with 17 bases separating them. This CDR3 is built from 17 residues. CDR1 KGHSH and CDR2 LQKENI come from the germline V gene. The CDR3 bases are TGTGCCAGCTCACCCTCGGGCAGGACGTTCATGAACACTGAAGCTTTCTTT. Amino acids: CASSPSGRTFMNTEAFF.